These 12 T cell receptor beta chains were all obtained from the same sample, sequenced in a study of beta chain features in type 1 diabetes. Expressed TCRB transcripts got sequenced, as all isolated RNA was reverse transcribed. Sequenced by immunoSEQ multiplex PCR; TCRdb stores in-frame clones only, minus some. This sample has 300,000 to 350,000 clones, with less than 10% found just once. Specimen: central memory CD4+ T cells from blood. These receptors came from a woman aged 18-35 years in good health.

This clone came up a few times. The CDR3 region is CASKRGSGEALGEQYF. The CDR3, as DNA: TGTGCCAGCAAGCGAGGGAGTGGAGAGGCACTCGGCGAGCAGTACTTC. V usage is TRBV28 and J usage is TRBJ2-7; the D gene is possibly TRBD2 (5 bases). CDR1 is MDHEN, CDR2 SYDVKM, per germline. The V and J ends lost 7 bases and 6 bases respectively, with 25 bases between them. This CDR3 is 16 amino acids long.

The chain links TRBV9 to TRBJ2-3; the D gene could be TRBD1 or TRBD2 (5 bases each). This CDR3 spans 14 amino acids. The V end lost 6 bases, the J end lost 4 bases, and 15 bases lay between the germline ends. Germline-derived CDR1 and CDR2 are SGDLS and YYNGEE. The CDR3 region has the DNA TGTGCCAGCAATAAAGGGACCCTCGCAGATACGCAGTATTTT. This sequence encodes CASNKGTLADTQYF.

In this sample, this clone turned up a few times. The DNA of the CDR3 is TGCAGCGTTGAAAGTACTAGCGGGAGAGATACGCAGTATTTT. It is translated as CSVESTSGRDTQYF. The chain employs TRBV29-1 and TRBJ2-3; TRBD2 matches at 11 bases. There are 14 residues in the CDR3. V lost 2 bases to trimming and J lost 5 bases; unmatched junction nucleotides: 3. Germline V gene lookup returns CDR1 SQVTM and CDR2 ANQGSEA.

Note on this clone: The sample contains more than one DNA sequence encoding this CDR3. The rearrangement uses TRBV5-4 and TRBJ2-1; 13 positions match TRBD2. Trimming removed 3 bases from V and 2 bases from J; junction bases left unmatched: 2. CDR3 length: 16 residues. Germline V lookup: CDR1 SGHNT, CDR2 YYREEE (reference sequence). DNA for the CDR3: TGTGCCAGCAGCTCGGGGACTAGCGGGACCTACAATGAGCAGTTCTTC. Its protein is CASSSGTSGTYNEQFF.

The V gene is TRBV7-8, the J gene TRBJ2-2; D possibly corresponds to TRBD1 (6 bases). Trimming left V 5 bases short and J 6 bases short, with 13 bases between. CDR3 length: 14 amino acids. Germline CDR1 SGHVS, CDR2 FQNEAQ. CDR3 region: CASSPQGFAGELFF. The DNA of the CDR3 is TGTGCCAGCAGCCCACAGGGATTTGCCGGGGAGCTGTTTTTT. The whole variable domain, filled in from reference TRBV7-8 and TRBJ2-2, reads GAGVSQSPRYKVAKRGQDVALRCDPISGHVSLFWYQQALGQGPEFLTYFQNEAQLDKSGLPSDRFFAERPEGSVSTLKIQRTQQEDSAVYLCASSPQGFAGELFFGEGSRLTVL.

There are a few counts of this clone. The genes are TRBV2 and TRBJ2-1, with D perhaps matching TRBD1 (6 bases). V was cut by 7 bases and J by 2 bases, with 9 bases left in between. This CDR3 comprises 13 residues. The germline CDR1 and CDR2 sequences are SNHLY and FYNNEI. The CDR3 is CASNRDTYNEQFF. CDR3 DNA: TGTGCCAGCAACAGGGATACCTACAATGAGCAGTTCTTC.

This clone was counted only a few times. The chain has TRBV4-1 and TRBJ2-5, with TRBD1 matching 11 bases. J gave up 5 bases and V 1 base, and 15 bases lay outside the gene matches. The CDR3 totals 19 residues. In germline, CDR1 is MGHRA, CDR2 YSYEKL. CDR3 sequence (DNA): TGCGCCAGCAGCCAAGGCCGCGGGTCCCGGACAGGGGGCGCTGAGACCCAGTACTTC. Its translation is CASSQGRGSRTGGAETQYF.

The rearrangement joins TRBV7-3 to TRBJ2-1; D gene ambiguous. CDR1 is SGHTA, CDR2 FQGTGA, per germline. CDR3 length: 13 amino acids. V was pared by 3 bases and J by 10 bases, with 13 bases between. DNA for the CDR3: TGTGCCAGCAGCTTTGGAGAACCGCAGGAGCAGTTCTTC. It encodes CASSFGEPQEQFF.

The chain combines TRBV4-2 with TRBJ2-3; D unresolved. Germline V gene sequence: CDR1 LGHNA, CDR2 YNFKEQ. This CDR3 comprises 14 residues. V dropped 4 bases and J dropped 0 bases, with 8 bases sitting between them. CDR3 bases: TGTGCCAGCAGCCGCCAACAGAGCACAGATACGCAGTATTTT. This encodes CASSRQQSTDTQYF.

The CDR3 region has the DNA TGTGCCAGTAGAGGACTAGCGGGCTACGAGCAGTACTTC. Translating gives CASRGLAGYEQYF. The J gene is TRBJ2-7, the V gene TRBV19; the match to TRBD2 covers 11 bases. Per germline, CDR1 LNHDA and CDR2 SQIVND (reference sequence). The junction had 1 base not matched to a gene; V was cut back by 6 bases and J by 3 bases. The CDR3 is 13 residues long.

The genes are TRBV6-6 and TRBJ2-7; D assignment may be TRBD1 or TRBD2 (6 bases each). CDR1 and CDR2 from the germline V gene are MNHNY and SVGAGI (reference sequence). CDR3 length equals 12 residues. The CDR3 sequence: CVGGTPGGEQYF. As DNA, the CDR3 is TGTGTTGGCGGGACACCCGGAGGCGAGCAGTACTTC.

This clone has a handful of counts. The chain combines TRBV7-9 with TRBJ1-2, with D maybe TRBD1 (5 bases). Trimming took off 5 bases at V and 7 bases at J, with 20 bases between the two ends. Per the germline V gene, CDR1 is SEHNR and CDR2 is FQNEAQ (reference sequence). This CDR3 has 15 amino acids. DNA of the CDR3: TGTGCCAGCAGCGTAGACTTGACAGTAATGGTTGGCTACACCTTC. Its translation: CASSVDLTVMVGYTF.